These 2 T cell receptor beta chains came from one sample sequenced in a study of blood T cells in healthy people across ages. A second PCR, run for about 6 to 11 cycles, used a sample-barcoded 5' primer plus a J-beta primer mix. TCRdb re-derived calls from the 5' RACE reads in MiXCR, one entry per CDR3 protein. The sample lists approximately 810,000 distinct CDR3 sequences, about 36% occurring once. Sequenced input: blood. These receptors all stem from a young man in good health.

This clonotype was counted ten times or more. The V call is TRBV11-2, the J call TRBJ2-1; TRBD2 might be the D (6 bases). CDR3 length: 17 residues. Germline loops: CDR1 SGHAT, CDR2 FQNNGV. V lost 1 base to trimming and J lost 0 bases, with 13 bases between them. The CDR3 bases are TGTGCCAGCAGCTTAGGATCTAGCGCGAGCTCCTACAATGAGCAGTTCTTC. Protein: CASSLGSSASSYNEQFF.

This clonotype occurred many times. This sequence joins TRBV18 and TRBJ1-6; D unresolved. This CDR3 comprises 15 residues. The germline CDR1 and CDR2 sequences are KGHSH and LQKENI. V was pared by 6 bases and J by 0 bases, with 9 bases between. In nucleotides, the CDR3 is TGTGCCAGCTCCCCCGGGAGCTCCTATAATTCACCCCTCCACTTT. Its translation: CASSPGSSYNSPLHF.